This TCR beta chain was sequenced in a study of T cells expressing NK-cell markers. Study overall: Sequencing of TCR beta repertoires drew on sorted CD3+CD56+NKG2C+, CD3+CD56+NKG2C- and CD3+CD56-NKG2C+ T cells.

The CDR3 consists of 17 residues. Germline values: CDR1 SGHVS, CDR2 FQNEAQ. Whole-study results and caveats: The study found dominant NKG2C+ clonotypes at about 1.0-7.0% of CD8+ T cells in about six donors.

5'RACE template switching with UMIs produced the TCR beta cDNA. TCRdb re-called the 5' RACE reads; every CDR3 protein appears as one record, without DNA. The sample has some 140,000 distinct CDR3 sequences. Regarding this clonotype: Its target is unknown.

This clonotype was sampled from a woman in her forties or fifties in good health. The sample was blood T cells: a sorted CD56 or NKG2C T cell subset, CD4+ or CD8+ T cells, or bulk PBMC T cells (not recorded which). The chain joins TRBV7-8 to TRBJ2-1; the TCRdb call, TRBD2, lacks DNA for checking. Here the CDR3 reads CASSERAGSPLYNEQFF. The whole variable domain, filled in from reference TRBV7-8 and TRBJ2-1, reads GAGVSQSPRYKVAKRGQDVALRCDPISGHVSLFWYQQALGQGPEFLTYFQNEAQLDKSGLPSDRFFAERPEGSVSTLKIQRTQQEDSAVYLCASSERAGSPLYNEQFFGPGTRLTVL.